Listed below are T cell receptor beta chains from one sample, sequenced in a study of cytomegalovirus exposure and HLA in healthy donors. Sequencing used immunoSEQ multiplex PCR; TCRdb keeps in-frame clones, though not all of them. The table has about 140,000 clones, about 84% seen once. Sequenced sample: PBMCs. These receptors all come from a man aged 45 to 65 in good health and CMV-seronegative. The CDR3 runs from the conserved cysteine through the conserved F or W.

j_call v_call cdr3_aa
TRBJ1-5 TRBV30 CAWSVVGVDQPQHF
TRBJ2-2 TRBV27 CASSTETGELFF
TRBJ2-7 TRBV5-1 CASSLAEFYEQYF
TRBJ1-1 TRBV9 CASSPDGGVNTEAFF
TRBJ2-3 TRBV5-1 CASSGGRSGDTQYF
TRBJ1-4 TRBV19 CASSVQRGQGGLFF
TRBJ2-1 TRBV29-1 CSVASTGTGDGRNEQFF
TRBJ1-5 TRBV12-5 CASGSRTGASGANQPQHF
TRBJ1-1 TRBV19 CASSTDNRDRDLNTEAFF
TRBJ1-4 TRBV6-5 CASSPPAGRGEKLFF
TRBJ1-1 TRBV5-1 CASSLDRETEAFF
TRBJ2-1 TRBV5-1 CASSYFQGVENEQFF
TRBJ2-1 TRBV25-1 CASASPRQGRQHEQFF
TRBJ1-2 TRBV6-6 CASSYEGQDYGYTF
TRBJ1-2 TRBV29-1 CSVEDQILQRQNYGYTF
TRBJ1-2 TRBV28 CASSLVGQSYGYTF
TRBJ1-5 TRBV18 CASSPSRSIGNQPQHF
TRBJ1-1 TRBV6-5 CASSLTGGVTEAFF
TRBJ2-7 TRBV28 CASSLWDREAYEQYF
TRBJ2-5 TRBV7-3 CASSLSAGQETQYF
TRBJ1-5 TRBV6-1 CASSEGGANQPQHF
TRBJ1-1 TRBV5-4 CASSFQGRTEAFF
TRBJ2-5 TRBV9 CASNTGTSGGGTQYF
TRBJ2-7 TRBV6-1 CASSVLQGNEQYF
TRBJ1-2 TRBV13 CASSSRVSYTF
TRBJ1-1 TRBV2 CASSELERMNTEAFF
TRBJ2-5 TRBV5-4 CASSLGLAGEGETQYF
TRBJ2-3 TRBV4-2 CASSQGHPTMDTQYF
TRBJ2-1 TRBV2 CASSEAPGLSDEQFF
TRBJ2-1 TRBV5-1 CASSLQASGRNEQFF
TRBJ2-2 TRBV7-2 CASSMGLAGTGELFF
TRBJ2-1 TRBV5-1 CASSSLSSGSMGEQFF
TRBJ2-7 TRBV5-1 CASSSWTSGSSYEQYF
TRBJ1-2 TRBV27 CASRPGTGALYGYTF
TRBJ2-7 TRBV5-1 CASSLGSTSGAGEQYF
TRBJ2-3 TRBV5-1 CASSLVGRTDTQYF
TRBJ1-5 TRBV5-4 CASSVYRGQGSNQPQHF
TRBJ1-1 TRBV5-6 CASSAGTGSTEAFF
TRBJ2-7 TRBV7-2 CASSQDMYEQYF
TRBJ2-1 TRBV6-1 CASSGGSGGPYNEQFF
TRBJ2-3 TRBV9 CASSVAPGQTDTQYF
TRBJ2-3 TRBV7-9 CASSLQGSSTDTQYF
TRBJ2-5 TRBV6-1 CASQKPGWETQYF
TRBJ2-3 TRBV10-2 CASKGQGAGADTQYF